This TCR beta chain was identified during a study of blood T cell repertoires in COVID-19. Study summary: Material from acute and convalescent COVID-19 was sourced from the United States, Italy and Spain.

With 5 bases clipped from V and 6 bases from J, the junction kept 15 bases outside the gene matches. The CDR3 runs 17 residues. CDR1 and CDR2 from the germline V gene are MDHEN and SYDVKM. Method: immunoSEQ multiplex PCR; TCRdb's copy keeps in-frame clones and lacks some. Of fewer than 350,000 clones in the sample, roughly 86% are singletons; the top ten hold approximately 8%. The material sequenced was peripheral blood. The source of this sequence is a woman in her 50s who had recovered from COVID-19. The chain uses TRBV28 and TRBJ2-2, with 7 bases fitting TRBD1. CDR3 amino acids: CASSPPASTGPAGELFF. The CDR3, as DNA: TGTGCCAGCAGTCCCCCGGCCTCGACAGGGCCCGCCGGGGAGCTGTTTTTT.